This paragraph covers one TCR beta chain sequence. Its antigen is not known. It was into CD45RA+ naive and CD45RA-negative memory subsets that the CD4+ cells were split. The sample comes from a study of shared clonotypes between healthy human individuals. Overall study results and limits: Limited genetic and exposure-history diversity came from having few donors. Sequencing depth was a factor that was expected to affect clonotype sharing among donors.

The genomic DNA of each subset was split evenly across several immunoSEQ plates. Assay: immunoSEQ multiplex PCR; the TCRdb copy retains only in-frame clones and omits some. The table includes around 2.5 million clones, approximately 94% detected once. The V segment lost 0 bases and the J segment 1 base; nucleotides outside the gene matches: 2. The CDR3 has 16 residues. Germline-derived CDR1 and CDR2 are LGHNA and YNFKEQ. Sequencing was carried out using naive CD4+ T cells from PBMCs. Subset indicated: CD45RA+ positively selected. This sequence was found in a young man in good health. Some clones in this sample may be carry-over from other donors' samples. This sequence joins TRBV4-2 and TRBJ2-1; 8 bases match TRBD2. Written as DNA, the CDR3 is TGTGCCAGCAGCCAAGAGCCGGGAGGGTCCTACAATGAGCAGTTCTTC. It encodes CASSQEPGGSYNEQFF.